The rows below give T cell receptor beta chains drawn from one sample of a study of identical twins. One entry per CDR3 protein, called by TCRdb with MiXCR from the 5' RACE reads. The table records 220,000 or so distinct CDR3 sequences, approximately 7% of them present only once. This sample was also put to use in a study of yellow fever vaccine responses in identical twins.

The specimen sequenced was memory (CD45RO+) T cells sorted from blood. These receptors were taken from a woman aged 18-30 years in good health. CDR3s include the opening cysteine and the closing phenylalanine or tryptophan. Fields, in order: CDR3 length, V gene, J gene, clone size, D gene, CDR3 protein, CDR3 DNA. The D gene is left open where the match is weak. Some rows have no size entry. The others give once, few or many, or a class for an expanded clone.

15,TRBV20-1,TRBJ2-1,many,TRBD2,CSALAASGSYNEQFF,TGCAGTGCGCTAGCGGCCTCAGGGTCCTACAATGAGCAGTTCTTC
13,TRBV6-1,TRBJ2-1,few,NA,CASNPTTYNEQFF,TGTGCCAGCAATCCTACTACCTACAATGAGCAGTTCTTC
13,TRBV6-1,TRBJ1-2,few,NA,CASSRRANYGYTF,TGTGCCAGCAGTCGACGGGCCAACTATGGCTACACCTTC
14,TRBV10-1,TRBJ2-3,few,TRBD2,CASSPSGGVDTQYF,TGCGCCAGCAGTCCTAGCGGGGGGGTAGATACGCAGTATTTT
18,TRBV5-1,TRBJ2-7,NA,TRBD2,CASSLGLAGGPSPYEQYF,TGCGCCAGCAGCCTCGGACTAGCGGGAGGGCCAAGCCCCTACGAGCAGTACTTC
14,TRBV19,TRBJ2-1,NA,NA,CASSNGRSYNEQFF,TGTGCCAGTAGTAACGGTCGATCCTACAATGAGCAGTTCTTC
14,TRBV7-2,TRBJ2-7,many,NA,CASSQLSGSYEQYF,TGTGCCAGCAGCCAACTTAGCGGATCCTACGAGCAGTACTTC
11,TRBV6-2/TRBV6-3,TRBJ2-1,NA,NA,CASSPFRGRFF,TGTGCCAGCAGTCCGTTCAGGGGTAGGTTCTTC
13,TRBV28,TRBJ1-2,few,NA,CAIDPGTGYGYTF,TGTGCCATCGACCCCGGGACGGGCTATGGCTACACCTTC
16,TRBV12-3/TRBV12-4,TRBJ1-4,few,NA,CASSSPWDATNEKLFF,TGTGCCAGCAGTTCCCCTTGGGACGCAACTAATGAAAAACTGTTTTTT
16,TRBV5-4,TRBJ2-1,many,TRBD1,CASSLFMGQGRDEQFF,TGTGCCAGCAGCTTGTTTATGGGACAGGGGAGGGATGAGCAGTTCTTC
19,TRBV11-2,TRBJ2-1,NA,TRBD2,CASSLVPTTSGGVYNEQFF,TGTGCCAGCAGCTTAGTTCCAACCACTAGCGGGGGTGTCTACAATGAGCAGTTCTTC
17,TRBV6-1,TRBJ2-2,few,TRBD2,CASSPVPSGGNTGELFF,TGTGCCAGCAGTCCGGTCCCGAGCGGGGGGAACACCGGGGAGCTGTTTTTT
15,TRBV5-1,TRBJ1-4,few,NA,CASSEGGVKGEKLFF,TGCGCCAGCAGCGAGGGGGGGGTCAAGGGCGAAAAACTGTTTTTT
15,TRBV15,TRBJ1-2,NA,NA,CATSREWQGYYGYTF,TGTGCCACCAGCAGAGAATGGCAGGGCTACTATGGCTACACCTTC
15,TRBV24-1,TRBJ2-6,NA,NA,CATSENGSGANVLTF,TGTGCCACCAGTGAAAATGGGTCTGGGGCCAACGTCCTGACTTTC
14,TRBV11-3,TRBJ2-1,NA,TRBD2,CASSDGTSYNEQFF,TGTGCCAGCAGCGACGGGACTAGCTACAATGAGCAGTTCTTC
10,TRBV20-1,TRBJ1-1,many,NA,CSATPGEAFF,TGCAGTGCTACCCCAGGGGAAGCTTTCTTT